The rows below give T cell receptor beta chains drawn from one sample of a study of blood T cell repertoires in COVID-19. TCRdb's table, derived via immunoSEQ multiplex PCR, lists solely in-frame clones and lacks some. The sample records about 330,000 clones, approximately 88% being singletons. Sequenced: peripheral blood. These receptor sequences come from a man between 18 and 29 years old who had recovered from COVID-19. Both conserved end residues are trimmed from each CDR3. Each record gives: V gene, CDR3 length, J gene, CDR3 protein.

>TRBV27|11|TRBJ1-2
ASSLSKTYGYT
>TRBV9|15|TRBJ2-1
ASSVGGLGLSYNEQF
>TRBV6-1|15|TRBJ1-3
ASSETGTVPSGNTIY
>TRBV15|15|TRBJ2-1
ATSRDSRRGPLLEQF
>TRBV10-1|13|TRBJ2-2
ASSESPGNTGELF
>TRBV29-1|12|TRBJ1-1
SVERQLMNTEAF
>TRBV7-9|13|TRBJ2-1
ASILAGDSYNEQF
>TRBV7-7|13|TRBJ2-5
ASSSIAGGKETQY
>TRBV19|15|TRBJ1-1
ASWTGGSWIGNTEAF
>TRBV4-1|13|TRBJ1-1
ASSQEGSGQYEAF
>TRBV9|13|TRBJ2-5
ASSVGGGTQETQY
>TRBV18|12|TRBJ1-1
ASSPLTGFSEAF
>TRBV6-5|12|TRBJ2-3
ASSWRTGRDTQY
>TRBV7-9|11|TRBJ1-6
ASSTIQGAPLH
>TRBV3-1/TRBV3-2|13|TRBJ2-7
ASSQDGFGGVEQY
>TRBV14|13|TRBJ1-2
ASSHGQGANYGYT
>TRBV11-2|11|TRBJ2-7
ASSFDRVNEQY
>TRBV6-1|13|TRBJ2-7
ASSESDRLLYEQY
>TRBV7-3|15|TRBJ2-2
ASSPGLAGGNTGELF
>TRBV7-9|12|TRBJ1-2
ASSGQTTNYGYT
>TRBV19|11|TRBJ1-2
ASSSNRVGGYT
>TRBV7-8|12|TRBJ2-4
ASSLVQGGNIQY
>TRBV7-3|13|TRBJ2-2
ASSLGQRNTGELF
>TRBV2|13|TRBJ2-7
ATTLLAGGSYEQY
>TRBV6-5|11|TRBJ1-1
ASSYSQNTEAF
>TRBV24-1|12|TRBJ1-5
ATSESYSNQPQH
>TRBV27|14|TRBJ2-2
ASSGGTSGSAGELF
>TRBV5-1|17|TRBJ2-1
ASSPEVSGRLSSYNEQF
>TRBV11-3|15|TRBJ2-1
ASSSGGQGARYNEQF
>TRBV30|11|TRBJ1-1
AWSQDSYTEAF
>TRBV18|14|TRBJ2-2
ASSPLGQGASGELF
>TRBV5-6|13|TRBJ2-7
ASSPDRGLSYEQY
>TRBV4-1|14|TRBJ1-5
ASSLSGQPSNQPQH
>TRBV7-9|13|TRBJ1-6
ASSFQGGGDSPLH
>TRBV5-6|11|TRBJ1-4
ASSSTSREKLF
>TRBV12-3/TRBV12-4|11|TRBJ1-5
ASSQGSNQPQH
>TRBV9|13|TRBJ2-3
ASSVGPLHTDTQY
>TRBV7-8|17|TRBJ2-3
ASSLARFLAGGATDTQY
>TRBV12-5|17|TRBJ2-7
ASGFPGTGSTWANYEQY
>TRBV5-4|10|TRBJ2-3
ASSPGTSGEY
>TRBV19|13|TRBJ2-1
ASSASGSSYNEQF
>TRBV19|12|TRBJ2-7
ASRPGQGSYEQY
>TRBV6-2/TRBV6-3|11|TRBJ2-5
ASSRDYQETQY
>TRBV7-9|11|TRBJ2-7
ASSLTGTVEQY
>TRBV13|14|TRBJ2-3
ASSFNSGGNTDTQY
>TRBV7-9|14|TRBJ2-1
ASSSPTSGYYNEQF
>TRBV25-1|14|TRBJ1-1
ASSESGVYLNTEAF
>TRBV14|11|TRBJ2-2
ASSQSAVGELF
>TRBV27|12|TRBJ2-3
ASSTSGYTDTQY
>TRBV19|11|TRBJ2-1
ASTMVGGSEQF
>TRBV29-1|11|TRBJ1-3
SVVTTYGNTIY
>TRBV29-1|12|TRBJ1-1
SVTGTVMNTEAF
>TRBV7-9|12|TRBJ2-2
ASSLNGNTGELF
>TRBV2|15|TRBJ1-1
ASTYIWTGGVNTEAF
>TRBV6-2/TRBV6-3|10|TRBJ2-7
ASSQGEYEQY
>TRBV18|14|TRBJ1-3
ASSPEIQGAGNTIY
>TRBV9|14|TRBJ2-6
ASSAGQTSGANVLT